This TCR beta chain was sequenced for a study of cytomegalovirus exposure and HLA in healthy donors. General study results and limits: The tendency of first-cohort TCR clusters to co-occur in the 100 to 150 validation repertoires was identified by a subsequent analysis. Cytomegalovirus status was reportedly diagnosed by the classifier with high sensitivity and specificity.

Sequenced by immunoSEQ multiplex PCR; TCRdb stores in-frame clones only, minus some. The table includes about 170,000 clones, around nine tenths detected once. This clone was seen a few times. Antigen specificity is unknown. This TCR came from a man younger than 35 in good health and CMV-seropositive. Sequencing used PBMCs.

The CDR3 sequence is CASGRVALEKLFF. The DNA of the CDR3 is TGTGCCAGCGGCAGGGTCGCGCTCGAAAAACTGTTTTTT. V usage is TRBV7-9 and J usage is TRBJ1-4; D possibly corresponds to TRBD1 (5 bases). Germline V CDR1 and CDR2: SEHNR, FQNEAQ (reference sequence). This CDR3 is built from 13 residues. V shed 8 bases and J shed 8 bases, with 15 bases lying between them.